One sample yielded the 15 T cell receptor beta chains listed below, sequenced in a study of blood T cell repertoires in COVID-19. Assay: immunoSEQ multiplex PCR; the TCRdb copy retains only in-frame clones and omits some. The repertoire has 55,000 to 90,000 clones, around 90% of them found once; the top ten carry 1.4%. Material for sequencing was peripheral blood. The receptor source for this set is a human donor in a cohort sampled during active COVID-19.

Here the CDR3 reads CASSAGPGDRYTEAFF. CDR3 sequence (DNA): TGCGCCAGCAGTGCGGGACCAGGGGACCGCTACACTGAAGCTTTCTTT. This chain uses TRBV10-1 with TRBJ1-1; tentative D call: TRBD1 (6 bases). The CDR3 loop spans 16 amino acids. Between the trimmed V and J ends, which lost 4 bases and 3 bases, there was a span of 18 bases. The germline V gene encodes CDR1 WNHNN and CDR2 SYGVQD (reference sequence).

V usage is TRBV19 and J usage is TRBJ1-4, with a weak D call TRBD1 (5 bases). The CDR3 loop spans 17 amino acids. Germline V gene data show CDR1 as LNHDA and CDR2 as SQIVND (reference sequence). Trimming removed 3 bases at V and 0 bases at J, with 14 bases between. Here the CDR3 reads CASSMGTRASTNEKLFF. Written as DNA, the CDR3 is TGTGCCAGTAGTATGGGAACCAGGGCCTCAACTAATGAAAAACTGTTTTTT. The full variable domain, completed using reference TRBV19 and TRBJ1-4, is DGGITQSPKYLFRKEGQNVTLSCEQNLNHDAMYWYRQDPGQGLRLIYYSQIVNDFQKGDIAEGYSVSREKKESFPLTVTSAQKNPTAFYLCASSMGTRASTNEKLFFGSGTQLSVL.

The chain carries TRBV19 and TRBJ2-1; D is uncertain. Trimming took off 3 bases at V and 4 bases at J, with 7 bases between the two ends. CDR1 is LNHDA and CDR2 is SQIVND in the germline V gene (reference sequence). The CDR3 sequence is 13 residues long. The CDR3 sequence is CASSIRVYNEQFF. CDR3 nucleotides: TGTGCCAGTAGTATTAGAGTTTACAATGAGCAGTTCTTC.

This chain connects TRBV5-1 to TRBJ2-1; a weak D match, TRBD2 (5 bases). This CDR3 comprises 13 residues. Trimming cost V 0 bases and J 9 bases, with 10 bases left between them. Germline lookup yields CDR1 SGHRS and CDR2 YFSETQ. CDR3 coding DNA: TGCGCCAGCAGCTTGGGCGGGTTCGGTGAGCAGTTCTTC. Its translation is CASSLGGFGEQFF. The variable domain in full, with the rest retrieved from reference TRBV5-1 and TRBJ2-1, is KAGVTQTPRYLIKTRGQQVTLSCSPISGHRSVSWYQQTPGQGLQFLFEYFSETQRNKGNFPGRFSGRQFSNSRSEMNVSTLELGDSALYLCASSLGGFGEQFFGPGTRLTVL.

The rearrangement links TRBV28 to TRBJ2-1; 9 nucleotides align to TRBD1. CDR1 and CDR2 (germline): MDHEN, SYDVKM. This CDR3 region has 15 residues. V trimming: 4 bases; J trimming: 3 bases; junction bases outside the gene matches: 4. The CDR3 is CASSYRGLIYNEQFF. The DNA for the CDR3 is TGTGCCAGCAGTTACAGGGGGCTTATCTACAATGAGCAGTTCTTC.

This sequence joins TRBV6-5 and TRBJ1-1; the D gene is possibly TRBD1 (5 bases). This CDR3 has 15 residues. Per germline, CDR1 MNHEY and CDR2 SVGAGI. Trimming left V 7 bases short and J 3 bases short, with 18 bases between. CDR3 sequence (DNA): TGTGCCAGCAACTTTCGGGCCGGGGGGGACACTGAAGCTTTCTTT. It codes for CASNFRAGGDTEAFF.

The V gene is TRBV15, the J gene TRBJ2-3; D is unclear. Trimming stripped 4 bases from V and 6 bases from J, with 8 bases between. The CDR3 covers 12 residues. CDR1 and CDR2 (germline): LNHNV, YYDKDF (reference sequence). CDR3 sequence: CATSTSGDTQYF. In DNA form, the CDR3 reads TGTGCCACCAGCACCTCCGGGGATACGCAGTATTTT.

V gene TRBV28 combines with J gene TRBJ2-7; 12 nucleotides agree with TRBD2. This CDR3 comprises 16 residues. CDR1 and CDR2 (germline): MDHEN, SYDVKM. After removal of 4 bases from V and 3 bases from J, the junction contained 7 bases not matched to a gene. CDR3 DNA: TGTGCCAGCAGTTCACCGACTAGCGGGAGTATCTACGAGCAGTACTTC. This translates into CASSSPTSGSIYEQYF.

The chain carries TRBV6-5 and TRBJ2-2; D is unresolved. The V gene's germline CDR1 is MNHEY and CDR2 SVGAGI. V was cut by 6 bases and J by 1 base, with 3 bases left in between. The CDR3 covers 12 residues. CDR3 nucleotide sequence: TGTGCCAGCAGGCGGAACACCGGGGAGCTGTTTTTT. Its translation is CASRRNTGELFF.

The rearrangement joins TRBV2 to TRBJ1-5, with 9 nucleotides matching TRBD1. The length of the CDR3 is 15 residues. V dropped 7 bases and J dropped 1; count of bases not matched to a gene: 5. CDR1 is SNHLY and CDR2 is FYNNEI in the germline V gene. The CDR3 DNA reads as TGTGCCAGCACCTCGGACAGGGGAAGCAATCAGCCCCAGCATTTT. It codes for CASTSDRGSNQPQHF.

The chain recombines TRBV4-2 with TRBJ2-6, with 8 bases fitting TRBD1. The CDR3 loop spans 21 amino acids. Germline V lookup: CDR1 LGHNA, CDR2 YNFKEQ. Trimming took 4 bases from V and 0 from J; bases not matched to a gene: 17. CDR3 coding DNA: TGTGCCAGCAGCCCTCTATTAGGACAGGGCCAAATCAACTCTGGGGCCAACGTCCTGACTTTC. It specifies CASSPLLGQGQINSGANVLTF.

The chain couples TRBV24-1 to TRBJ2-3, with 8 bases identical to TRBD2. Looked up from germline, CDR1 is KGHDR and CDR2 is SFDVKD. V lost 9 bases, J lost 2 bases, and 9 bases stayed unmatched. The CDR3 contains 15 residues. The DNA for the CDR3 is TGTGCCACCCGCTCCACGCGGGAGGACACAGATACGCAGTATTTT. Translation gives CATRSTREDTDTQYF.

This chain's CDR3 is CASSSRDLAKNIQYF. The CDR3 coding sequence is TGTGCCAGCAGCTCGCGGGACCTAGCCAAAAACATTCAGTACTTC. The chain employs TRBV5-4 and TRBJ2-4; tentative D call: TRBD2 (6 bases). V lost 3 bases and J lost 0, with 10 bases in between. There are 15 residues in the CDR3. Germline V gene lookup returns CDR1 SGHNT and CDR2 YYREEE (reference sequence).

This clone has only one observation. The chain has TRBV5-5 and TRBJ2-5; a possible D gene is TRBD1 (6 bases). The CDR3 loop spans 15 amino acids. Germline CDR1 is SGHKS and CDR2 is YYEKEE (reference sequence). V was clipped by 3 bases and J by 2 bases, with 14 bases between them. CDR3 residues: CASSYFFGQQETQYF. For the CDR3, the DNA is TGTGCCAGCAGCTATTTTTTCGGACAGCAAGAGACCCAGTACTTC.

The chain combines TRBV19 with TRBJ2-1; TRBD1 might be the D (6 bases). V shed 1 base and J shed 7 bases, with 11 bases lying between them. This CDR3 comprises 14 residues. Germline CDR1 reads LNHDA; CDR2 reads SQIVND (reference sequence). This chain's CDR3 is CASSIGGQGNEQFF. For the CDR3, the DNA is TGTGCCAGTAGTATAGGAGGGCAGGGGAATGAGCAGTTCTTC.